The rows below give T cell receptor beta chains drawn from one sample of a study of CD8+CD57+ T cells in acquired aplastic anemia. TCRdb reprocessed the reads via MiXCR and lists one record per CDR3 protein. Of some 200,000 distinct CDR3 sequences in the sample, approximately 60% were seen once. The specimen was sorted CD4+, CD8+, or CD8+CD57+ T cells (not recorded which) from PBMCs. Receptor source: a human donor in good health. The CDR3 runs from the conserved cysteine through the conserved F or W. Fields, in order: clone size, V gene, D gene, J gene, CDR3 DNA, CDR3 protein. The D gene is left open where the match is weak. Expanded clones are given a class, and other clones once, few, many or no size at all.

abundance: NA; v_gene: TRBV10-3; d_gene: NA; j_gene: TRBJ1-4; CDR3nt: TGTGCCATCAGAAAGACCAGGACAGATGAAAAACTGTTTTTT; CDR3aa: CAIRKTRTDEKLFF
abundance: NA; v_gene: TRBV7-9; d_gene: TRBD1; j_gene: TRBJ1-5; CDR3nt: TGTGCCAGCAGTTGCTCGGGGCAGGGGGTCCAGCCCCAGCATTTT; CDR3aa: CASSCSGQGVQPQHF
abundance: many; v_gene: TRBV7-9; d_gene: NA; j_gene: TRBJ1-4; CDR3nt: TGTGCCAGCAGCTCCCACATGACACCGGGTGAAAAACTGTTTTTT; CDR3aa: CASSSHMTPGEKLFF
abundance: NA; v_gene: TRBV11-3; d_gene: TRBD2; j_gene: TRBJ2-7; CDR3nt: TGTGCCAGCAGTGAGAGCGGGGGGGCCTACGAGCAGTACTTC; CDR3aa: CASSESGGAYEQYF
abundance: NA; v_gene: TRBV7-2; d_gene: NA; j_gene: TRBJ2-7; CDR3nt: TGTGCCAGCAGCTTAGAATCCCCACTAGCAGCTTTCTACGAGCAGTACTTC; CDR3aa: CASSLESPLAAFYEQYF
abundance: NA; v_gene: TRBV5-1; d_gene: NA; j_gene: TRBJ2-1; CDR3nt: TGCGCCAGCAGCTTGGAATTCGGGGAGGATGAGCAGTTCTTC; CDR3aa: CASSLEFGEDEQFF
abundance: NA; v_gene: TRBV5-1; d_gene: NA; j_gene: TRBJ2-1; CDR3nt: TGCGCCAGCAGCTCAGGCGTCGGGGTTTACAATGAGCAGTTCTTC; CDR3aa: CASSSGVGVYNEQFF
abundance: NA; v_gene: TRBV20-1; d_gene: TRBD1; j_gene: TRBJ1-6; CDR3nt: TGCAGTGCCCCTGTGAGACAGGGGGCTTCACCCCTCCACTTT; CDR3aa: CSAPVRQGASPLHF
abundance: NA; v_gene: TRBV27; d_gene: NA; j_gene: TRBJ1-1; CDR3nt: TGTGCCAGCAGTTTAACGGCGGGAGACACTGAAGCTTTCTTT; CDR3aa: CASSLTAGDTEAFF
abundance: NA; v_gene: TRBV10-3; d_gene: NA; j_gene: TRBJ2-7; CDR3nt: TGTGCCATCAGTACAGGGACCCTCTTCGAGCAGTACTTC; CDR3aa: CAISTGTLFEQYF
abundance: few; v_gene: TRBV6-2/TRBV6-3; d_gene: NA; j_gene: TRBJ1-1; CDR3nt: TGTGCCAGCAGTGCGACGGATTTGAACACTGAAGCTTTCTTT; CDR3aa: CASSATDLNTEAFF
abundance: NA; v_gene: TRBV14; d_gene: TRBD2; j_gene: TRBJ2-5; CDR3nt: TGTGCCAGCAGCCCCTTTAGCGGGATACAAGAGACCCAGTACTTC; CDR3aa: CASSPFSGIQETQYF
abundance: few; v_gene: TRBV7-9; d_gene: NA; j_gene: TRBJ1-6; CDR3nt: TGTGCCAGCAGCCCCCGACAGGAACGACCACCCCTCCACTTT; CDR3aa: CASSPRQERPPLHF
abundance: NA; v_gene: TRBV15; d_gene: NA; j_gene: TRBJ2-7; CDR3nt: TGTGCCACCAGCAGAGATCGTGCACTACAGGGCCGGGAGCGGTACTTC; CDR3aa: CATSRDRALQGRERYF
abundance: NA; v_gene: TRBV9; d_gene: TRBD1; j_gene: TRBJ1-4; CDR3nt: TGTGCCAGCAGCGTAGTGACAGGGCGTGAAAAACTGTTTTTT; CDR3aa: CASSVVTGREKLFF